This T cell receptor beta chain was sequenced during a study of blood T cell repertoires in COVID-19. In the study overall: The origin of the acute and convalescent COVID-19 samples was the United States, Italy and Spain. T cells, B-cell-depleted T cells, or PBMCs provided the cDNA or gDNA that served as material.

Authors' methods: The assay estimated nucleated cells by amplifying reference gene primers. Produced via immunoSEQ multiplex PCR; TCRdb's table is partial and in-frame only. V, J and clone size are taken as reported in that table, and D and trimming were inferred from the DNA itself. The sample records some 120,000 clones, 80% to 90% being singletons. This TCR was sampled from an elderly man with active or convalescent COVID-19. Material: peripheral blood.

The CDR3 sequence: CASSLESSGLTDTQYF. The CDR3 nucleotides are TGTGCCAGCAGCTTGGAGTCTAGCGGCCTCACAGATACGCAGTATTTT. The chain recombines TRBV5-4 with TRBJ2-3, with 7 bases fitting TRBD2. Germline CDR1 is SGHNT and CDR2 is YYREEE (reference sequence). The V gene end was trimmed by 0 bases and the J gene end by 2 bases; junction bases not matched to a gene: 6. The CDR3 extends over 16 amino acids.